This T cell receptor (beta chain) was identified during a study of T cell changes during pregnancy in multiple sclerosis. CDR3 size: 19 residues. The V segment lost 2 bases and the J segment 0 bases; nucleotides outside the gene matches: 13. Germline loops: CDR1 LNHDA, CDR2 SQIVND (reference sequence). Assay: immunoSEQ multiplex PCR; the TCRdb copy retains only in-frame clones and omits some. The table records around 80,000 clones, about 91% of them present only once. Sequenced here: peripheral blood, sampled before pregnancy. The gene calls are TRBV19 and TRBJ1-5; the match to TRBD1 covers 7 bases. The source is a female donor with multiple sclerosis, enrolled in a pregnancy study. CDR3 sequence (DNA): TGTGCCAGTAGTATATCGTCCGCAGGGGGTTGGATTAGCAATCAGCCCCAGCATTTT. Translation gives CASSISSAGGWISNQPQHF.